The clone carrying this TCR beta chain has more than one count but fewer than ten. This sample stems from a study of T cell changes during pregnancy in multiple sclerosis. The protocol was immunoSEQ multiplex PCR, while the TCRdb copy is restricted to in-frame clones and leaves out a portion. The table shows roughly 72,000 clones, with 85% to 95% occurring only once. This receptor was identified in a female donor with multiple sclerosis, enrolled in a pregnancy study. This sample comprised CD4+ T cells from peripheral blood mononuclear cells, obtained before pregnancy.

CDR3 loop: CASSQDSGAQNSPLHF. Written as DNA, the CDR3 is TGCGCCAGCAGCCAAGATTCAGGGGCTCAGAATTCACCCCTCCACTTT. The V gene is TRBV4-1, the J gene TRBJ1-6; TRBD1 might be the D (6 bases). The V and J ends lost 0 bases and 7 bases respectively, with 13 bases between them. CDR3 size: 16 residues. Germline CDR1 and CDR2: MGHRA and YSYEKL.